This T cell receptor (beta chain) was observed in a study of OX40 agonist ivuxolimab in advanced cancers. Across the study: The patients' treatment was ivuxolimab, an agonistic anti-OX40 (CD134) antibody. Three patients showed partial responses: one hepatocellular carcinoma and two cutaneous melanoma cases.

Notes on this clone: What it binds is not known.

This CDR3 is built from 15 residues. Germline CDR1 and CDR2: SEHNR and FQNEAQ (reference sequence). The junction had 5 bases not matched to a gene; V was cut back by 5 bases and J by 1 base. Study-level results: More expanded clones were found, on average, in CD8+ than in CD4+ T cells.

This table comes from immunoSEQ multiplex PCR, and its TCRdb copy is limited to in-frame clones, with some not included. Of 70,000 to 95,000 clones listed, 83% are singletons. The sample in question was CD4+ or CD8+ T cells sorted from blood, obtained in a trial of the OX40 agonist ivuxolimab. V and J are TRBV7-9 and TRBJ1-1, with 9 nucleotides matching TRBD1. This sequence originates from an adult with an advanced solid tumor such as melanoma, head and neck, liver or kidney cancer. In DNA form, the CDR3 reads TGTGCCAGCAGCCCACCGGGACAGGGGAACACTGAAGCTTTCTTT. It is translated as CASSPPGQGNTEAFF.